The T cell receptor (beta chain) described here comes from a study of blood T cell repertoires in COVID-19. Study overall: Whether acute or convalescent, the COVID-19 samples came from the United States, Italy and Spain.

The cohort comprised adults aged roughly 18 to 90 years residing in 20 to 30 US areas. The study counted Cohort 3 donors as recovered given two negative PCRs, clearance, or symptom resolution. Germline values: CDR1 MNHNY, CDR2 SVGAGI (reference sequence). With 6 bases clipped from V and 0 bases from J, the junction kept 4 bases outside the gene matches. This CDR3 region has 16 residues. Per the authors' pipeline: Reference gene primer amplification yielded estimated nucleated cell counts. The table came from immunoSEQ multiplex PCR; TCRdb's copy has only in-frame clones and leaves some out. V, J and clone size were drawn from that table, and D and trimming were deduced from the DNA. Of some 300,000 clones in the sample, about 90% were seen once.

The V gene is TRBV6-6, the J gene TRBJ2-6; 8 bases agree with TRBD1. Sequenced material: PBMCs or T cells enriched from blood (not recorded which). The sequence was collected from a woman in her twenties or thirties who had recovered from COVID-19. The CDR3, as DNA: TGTGCCAGCAGCCAGACAGGGGTCTCTGGGGCCAACGTCCTGACTTTC. Protein sequence: CASSQTGVSGANVLTF.